This is a list of T cell receptor beta chains from one sample in a study of human T cells and chemical hapten exposure. Via MiXCR, TCRdb re-called the RACE reads, giving one row per CDR3 protein. The sample has roughly 130,000 distinct CDR3 sequences; 9% to 10% are singletons. Sequenced material: whole blood. The receptors were sampled from a male donor in good health. Some clones in this sample may be carry-over from other donors' samples. The CDR3 runs from the conserved cysteine through the conserved F or W. A D gene is named only where the DNA matches it firmly. Rows may omit the clone size; those that give it use once, few, many or a size class.

V	J	size	D	DNA	CDR3
TRBV6-1	TRBJ2-1	few	NA	TGTGCCAGCAGTGAACATGATTACAATGAGCAGTTCTTC	CASSEHDYNEQFF
TRBV15	TRBJ1-3	NA	NA	TGTGCCACCAGCAAAGCGGGACATCCTACTGGAAACACCATATATTTT	CATSKAGHPTGNTIYF
TRBV5-5	TRBJ2-3	few	NA	TGTGCCAGCAGCGCTTCCCCCACAGATACGCAGTATTTT	CASSASPTDTQYF
TRBV5-1	TRBJ1-1	few	NA	TGCGCCAGCACGCTGGCACTGGGCACTGAAGCTTTCTTT	CASTLALGTEAFF
TRBV12-3/TRBV12-4	TRBJ2-7	many	TRBD1	TGTGCCAGCAGTTCCTCCGGGACAGGGGGTTACGAGCAGTACTTC	CASSSSGTGGYEQYF
TRBV27	TRBJ2-6	few	NA	TGTGCCAGCAGCCATACTCGCTCTGGGGCCAACGTCCTGACTTTC	CASSHTRSGANVLTF
TRBV2	TRBJ1-2	many	NA	TGTGCCAGCAGTTACAGCGGTAACTATGGCTACACCTTC	CASSYSGNYGYTF
TRBV18	TRBJ2-7	few	NA	TGTGCCAGCTCACCGCTTGAAGCGGTATACGAGCAGTACTTC	CASSPLEAVYEQYF
TRBV29-1	TRBJ2-5	NA	NA	TGCAGCGGGGCCCGGGACGGAGCCGAGACCCAGTACTTC	CSGARDGAETQYF
TRBV10-3	TRBJ2-1	many	NA	TGTGCCATCAGTGAGTCCAATGAGCAGTTCTTC	CAISESNEQFF
TRBV5-1	TRBJ2-5	NA	TRBD1	TGCGCCAGCAGCAAGGCCGGGACAGGGCACCAAGAGACCCAGTACTTC	CASSKAGTGHQETQYF
TRBV19	TRBJ2-3	NA	NA	TGTGCCAGTAGGATGACCCGCTACACAGATACGCAGTATTTT	CASRMTRYTDTQYF
TRBV29-1	TRBJ2-7	NA	TRBD1	TGCAGCGTTGCCCGGACAGGGCACTACGAGCAGTACTTC	CSVARTGHYEQYF
TRBV3-1	TRBJ2-5	many	TRBD2	TGTGCCAGCAGCCGGAACCTAGCGGGAGTAGGGGAGACCCAGTACTTC	CASSRNLAGVGETQYF
TRBV20-1	TRBJ2-7	many	NA	TGCAGTACGGGCGGGGCTAACTCCTACGAGCAGTACTTC	CSTGGANSYEQYF
TRBV19	TRBJ1-1	NA	NA	TGTGCCAGTAGTGATACTCATGGTACTGAAGCTTTCTTT	CASSDTHGTEAFF
TRBV6-2/TRBV6-3	TRBJ1-5	few	NA	TGTGCCAGCAGTCAGACCGGGACACCTAGCAATCAGCCCCAGCATTTT	CASSQTGTPSNQPQHF
TRBV20-1	TRBJ1-5	many	NA	TGCAGTGCTTGGGAATCTGGACCTCAGCCCCAGCATTTT	CSAWESGPQPQHF
TRBV7-7	TRBJ2-3	NA	NA	TGTGCCAGCAGCATAGGGCCCACAGATACGCAGTATTTT	CASSIGPTDTQYF
TRBV12-3/TRBV12-4	TRBJ2-7	few	TRBD1	TGTGCCAGCAGTCCTGGGGACAGTTTCTACGAGCAGTACTTC	CASSPGDSFYEQYF
TRBV5-4	TRBJ2-1	NA	NA	TGTGCCAGCAGCTTGGACCTAGCTGGGTACAATGAGCAGTTCTTC	CASSLDLAGYNEQFF
TRBV6-6	TRBJ2-5	NA	NA	TGTGCCAGCAGTTTACCCGAAACAGGGTCTAGAAAAGAGACCCAGTACTTC	CASSLPETGSRKETQYF
TRBV12-3/TRBV12-4	TRBJ1-1	few	NA	TGTGCCAGCAGTTTAACCCTTCGAGGGGCGACTGAAGCTTTCTTT	CASSLTLRGATEAFF
TRBV27	TRBJ1-5	NA	TRBD1	TGTGCCAGCCGATGGACAGGGTCCAATCAGCCCCAGCATTTT	CASRWTGSNQPQHF
TRBV6-2/TRBV6-3	TRBJ2-7	NA	NA	TGTGCCAGCAGTTGGGGGCCGGTCAACTACGAGCAGTACTTC	CASSWGPVNYEQYF
TRBV7-9	TRBJ2-7	few	TRBD2	TGTGCCAGCAGCTTAAGCGGGAGCCTATCCTACGAGCAGTACTTC	CASSLSGSLSYEQYF
TRBV29-1	TRBJ2-1	NA	TRBD2	TGCAGCGTTGAACCCCCGGGAGGTGCCCACAATGAGCAGTTCTTC	CSVEPPGGAHNEQFF
TRBV7-2	TRBJ2-3	few	NA	TGTGCCAGCAGCTTAGCGCTGGCAGGGGTGGAGTATTTT	CASSLALAGVEYF
TRBV6-1	TRBJ2-3	many	TRBD2	TGTGCCAGCACCGTGGAACTAGCGGATATCACAGATACGCAGTATTTT	CASTVELADITDTQYF
TRBV14	TRBJ1-1	few	NA	TGTGCCAGCAGCCAAGAGGTGACCCGGGGAGCTTTCTTT	CASSQEVTRGAFF
TRBV4-2	TRBJ1-1	many	TRBD1	TGTGCCAGCAGCCAAGATGAGGGACAGGGGTATAGCGCTTTCTTT	CASSQDEGQGYSAFF
TRBV4-2	TRBJ1-3	NA	NA	TGTGCCAGCAGCCAAGAGGACTACTCCTTCTCTGGAAACACCATATATTTT	CASSQEDYSFSGNTIYF
TRBV14	TRBJ2-1	NA	NA	TGTGCCAGCAGCCAAGATCCGGGTGACTCCTACAATGAGCAGTTCTTC	CASSQDPGDSYNEQFF
TRBV20-1	TRBJ2-7	many	TRBD2	TGCAGTGCCGGGACTAGCGGATGGGGCGAGCAGTACTTC	CSAGTSGWGEQYF
TRBV20-1	TRBJ1-1	few	NA	TGCAGTGCCTCGATAAACACTGAAGCTTTCTTT	CSASINTEAFF
TRBV6-4	TRBJ2-1	NA	TRBD1	TGTGCCAGCAGTCCGGGACAGGGTGCGAATGAGCAGTTCTTC	CASSPGQGANEQFF
TRBV3-1	TRBJ1-6	many	NA	TGTGCCAGCAGCCAAGAGGGCAGGGAGTCTTCACCCCTCCACTTT	CASSQEGRESSPLHF
TRBV2	TRBJ2-7	NA	NA	TGTGCCAGCTCTTCACCGGGACTGGGGAACTTC	CASSSPGLGNF
TRBV11-2	TRBJ2-1	many	TRBD2	TGTGCCAGCAGCTCGGGGGGAGTTTCTTACAATGAGCAGTTCTTC	CASSSGGVSYNEQFF
TRBV15	TRBJ1-2	NA	TRBD1	TGTGCCACCAGCAGATTGACCGACAGGGAAGCAGTAAACTATGGCTACACCTTC	CATSRLTDREAVNYGYTF
TRBV3-1	TRBJ2-3	NA	NA	TGTGCCAGCAGCCAAGTGGGGCAGGGTCCAGATACGCAGTATTTT	CASSQVGQGPDTQYF
TRBV7-3	TRBJ1-1	many	NA	TGTGCCAGCAGCTCGACCGGGGAACGGAACACTGAAGCTTTCTTT	CASSSTGERNTEAFF
TRBV29-1	TRBJ2-1	many	NA	TGCAGCTCCATTAACTACAATGAGCAGTTCTTC	CSSINYNEQFF
TRBV14	TRBJ2-1	many	NA	TGTGCCAGCAGCCATGATGAGTCCGCGTACAATGAGCAGTTCTTC	CASSHDESAYNEQFF
TRBV7-9	TRBJ1-5	many	NA	TGTGCCAGCAGCTTGTCACAGGGTCGCGAGCCCCAGCATTTT	CASSLSQGREPQHF
TRBV6-5	TRBJ2-5	many	TRBD1	TGTGCCAGCAGTTACCCCACCGGGACAGGGGGAGAGACCCAGTACTTC	CASSYPTGTGGETQYF
TRBV7-6	TRBJ2-7	few	NA	TGTGCCAGCAGCTTGGCCGAGACTAGTATGTACGAGCAGTACTTC	CASSLAETSMYEQYF
TRBV11-2	TRBJ2-7	many	NA	TGTGCCAGCAGCTCTCGGGACGTGTCCTACGAGCAGTACTTC	CASSSRDVSYEQYF